This T cell receptor beta chain was found in a study of blood T cell repertoires in COVID-19. As for the study in general: PBMCs, B-cell-depleted T cells, or T cells provided the cDNA or gDNA that made up the material.

The length of the CDR3 is 15 residues. Trimming cost V 4 bases and J 3 bases; bases outside gene matches: 9. From germline, CDR1 is SGHTA and CDR2 FQGNSA. Assay: immunoSEQ multiplex PCR; the TCRdb copy retains only in-frame clones and omits some. The table shows about 150,000 clones, with more than 75% occurring only once. The receptor's source is a human donor with acute or convalescent COVID-19. The donor label of this sample is uncertain. The chain has TRBV7-2 and TRBJ2-7; 7 bases line up with TRBD2. Sequenced: peripheral blood. CDR3 loop: CASSSERAGVYEQYF. The CDR3 DNA is TGTGCCAGCAGCTCAGAAAGGGCGGGGGTCTACGAGCAGTACTTC. The full variable domain, completed using reference TRBV7-2 and TRBJ2-7, is GAGVSQSPSNKVTEKGKDVELRCDPISGHTALYWYRQSLGQGLEFLIYFQGNSAPDKSGLPSDRFSAERTGGSVSTLTIQRTQQEDSAVYLCASSSERAGVYEQYFGPGTRLTVT.